What follows describes a single TCR beta chain. This record comes from a study of blood T cell repertoires in COVID-19. Across the whole study: Spain, Italy and the United States supplied samples that represented acute and convalescent COVID-19.

The CDR3 runs to 10 residues. Trimming cost V 7 bases and J 8 bases, with 8 bases left between them. Clones were sequenced by immunoSEQ multiplex PCR, and TCRdb holds only the in-frame ones, with some missing. The data contain more than 300,000 clones, roughly 90% of them singletons. The chain employs TRBV23-1 and TRBJ1-2; D ambiguous. TRBV23-1 is labeled an ORF, and its function is uncertain. This TCR was sampled from a woman in her forties who had been exposed to COVID-19. Sequenced sample: PBMCs or T cells enriched from blood (not recorded which). The CDR3 DNA reads as TGCGCCAGCAAGCCCCCGGGCTACACCTTC. Protein: CASKPPGYTF.